This TCR beta chain was recorded in a study of primary melanoma T cells and metastatic recurrence. V dropped 1 base and J dropped 3 bases, with 12 bases sitting between them. Germline V CDR1 and CDR2: SGHNT, YENEEA. The CDR3 extends over 15 amino acids. The patients had surgically resected primary melanoma at risk of metastatic recurrence. This clone is a singleton in its sample. Its specificity is unknown. General observations from the study: T-cell fraction reportedly outperformed other histopathological variables added to thickness. Reportedly, T-cell fraction predicted progression-free survival beyond thickness, ulceration, mitoses, age.

The protocol was immunoSEQ multiplex PCR, while the TCRdb copy is restricted to in-frame clones and leaves out a portion. The sample consists of 500 to 750 clones, about nine tenths of them appearing once. The sequenced sample consisted of melanoma tumor tissue. The chain recombines TRBV11-3 with TRBJ1-2, with a weak D call TRBD1 (5 bases). This receptor was identified in a human donor with melanoma. This CDR3 reads CASSLVPGRDYGYTF. Here the CDR3 DNA reads TGTGCCAGCAGCTTAGTACCGGGACGGGACTATGGCTACACCTTC.